The source of this T cell receptor beta chain is a study of blood T cell repertoires in COVID-19. This table comes from immunoSEQ multiplex PCR, and its TCRdb copy is limited to in-frame clones, with some not included. The sample yields more than 100,000 clones, 85% to 90% seen once. The V gene's germline CDR1 is MDHEN and CDR2 SYDVKM. The CDR3 has 14 residues. V was clipped by 6 bases and J by 2 bases; unmatched bases: 4. The clonotype was recovered from a woman in her 70s with acute or convalescent COVID-19. Source material: peripheral blood. This chain uses TRBV28 with TRBJ2-7, with TRBD1 matching over 10 bases. CDR3 DNA: TGTGCCAGCAGGGCTGGACAGGGGGCCTACGAGCAGTACTTC. This translates into CASRAGQGAYEQYF.